This passage covers 29 T cell receptor beta chains from one sample sequenced in a study of shared clonotypes between healthy human individuals. CD8 cells classed as naive were CD45RO-negative and positively selected for CCR7, excluding terminally differentiated effector memory CD45RA+ cells. Measured with immunoSEQ multiplex PCR; TCRdb has only the in-frame clones, and not every one. The repertoire holds 760,000 or so clones, with 96% as singletons. The sequencing input was naive CD8+ T cells sorted from blood. The source of these receptors is a man aged 25 to 40 in good health.

The V call is TRBV9, the J call TRBJ2-1; possibly TRBD2 for D (5 bases). Germline assignment: CDR1 SGDLS and CDR2 YYNGEE. There are 14 residues in the CDR3. V lost 3 bases, J lost 0 bases, and 7 bases lay in between. For the CDR3, the DNA is TGTGCCAGCAGCGGGAGGAGCTCCTACAATGAGCAGTTCTTC. Translation gives CASSGRSSYNEQFF.

The chain couples TRBV11-3 to TRBJ2-1; TRBD2 matches at 7 bases. The V segment lost 5 bases and the J segment 6 bases; nucleotides outside the gene matches: 7. The CDR3 is 14 amino acids. Germline V CDR1 and CDR2: SGHNT, YENEEA. DNA of the CDR3: TGTGCCAGCAGCCCCGGGACTATCGTCAATGAGCAGTTCTTC. This encodes CASSPGTIVNEQFF.

As DNA, the CDR3 is TGTGCCAGCGTCACAGACGAGCAGTACTTC. This sequence encodes CASVTDEQYF. This chain uses TRBV2 with TRBJ2-7; D is undetermined. V was trimmed by 8 bases and J by 5 bases, leaving 7 bases between them. Germline lookup yields CDR1 SNHLY and CDR2 FYNNEI. The CDR3 runs to 10 residues.

The chain couples TRBV7-9 to TRBJ1-4; a possible D gene is TRBD1 (6 bases). This CDR3 spans 15 amino acids. Per germline, CDR1 SEHNR and CDR2 FQNEAQ (reference sequence). The germline V and J ends were trimmed by 5 bases and 4 bases, with 14 bases remaining between them. Written as DNA, the CDR3 is TGTGCCAGCAGCGACCCACAGGGCCATAATGAAAAACTGTTTTTT. Its translation: CASSDPQGHNEKLFF.

The chain combines TRBV10-1 with TRBJ2-5, with unresolved D. This CDR3 comprises 17 residues. V lost 2 bases, J lost 0 bases, and 16 bases lay in between. CDR1 is WNHNN, CDR2 SYGVQD, per germline (reference sequence). The CDR3 DNA reads TGCGCCAGCAGTGAGGGGTTAGGTGGTACCAACCAAGAGACCCAGTACTTC. Translation: CASSEGLGGTNQETQYF.

In this sample, this clone turned up once. Other DNA sequences in this sample translate to the same CDR3. V is TRBV14 and J is TRBJ2-1; D may be TRBD1 (5 bases). The CDR3 spans 16 residues. The germline gives CDR1 SGHDN, CDR2 FVKESK. Trimming took off 0 bases at V and 3 bases at J, with 12 bases between the two ends. Here the CDR3 reads CASSQESQGLYNEQFF. The CDR3 nucleotides are TGTGCCAGCAGCCAAGAGAGTCAGGGCCTCTACAATGAGCAGTTCTTC.

V is TRBV7-9 and J is TRBJ1-2, with D perhaps TRBD1 (6 bases). V gave up 4 bases and J gave up 2 bases, with 17 bases separating them. Germline lookup yields CDR1 SEHNR and CDR2 FQNEAQ (reference sequence). The CDR3 has 16 amino acids. In nucleotides, the CDR3 is TGTGCCAGCAGCTCCCTGGACAGACCCCTAAACTATGGCTACACCTTC. Translation gives CASSSLDRPLNYGYTF.

Of note for this clone: Other nucleotide sequences from this sample produce the same CDR3. The rearrangement links TRBV9 to TRBJ2-7; TRBD1 is a possible D gene (6 bases). The CDR3 length is 13 residues. Trimming shortened V by 3 bases and J by 1 base, and 8 bases separated the two germline ends. Germline-derived CDR1 and CDR2 are SGDLS and YYNGEE. The CDR3 region has the DNA TGTGCCAGCAGCGGGACAGTTTCCTACGAGCAGTACTTC. Translated: CASSGTVSYEQYF.

The V and J genes are TRBV29-1 and TRBJ2-5; D might be TRBD1 or TRBD2, each matching 5 bases. Per germline, CDR1 SQVTM and CDR2 ANQGSEA. The CDR3 runs to 15 residues. The V gene lost 0 bases and the J gene lost 1 base, with 12 bases spanning the gap. The CDR3 reads CSVEDPYGGQETQYF. The CDR3 DNA reads TGCAGCGTTGAAGATCCGTATGGGGGCCAAGAGACCCAGTACTTC.

A note on this clone: Its ends do not fully match the called genes, so a read error is possible. The gene calls are TRBV9 and TRBJ2-7; TRBD2 aligns across 8 bases. This CDR3 has 17 residues. Germline lookup yields CDR1 SGDLS and CDR2 YYNGEE. The CDR3, as DNA: TGTGCCAGCAGCGAACGACCCGGGACTAGAAGCTCCCACGAGCAGTACTTC. It encodes CASSERPGTRSSHEQYF. The complete variable domain, with remaining parts taken from reference TRBV9 and TRBJ2-7, reads DSGVTQTPKHLITATGQRVTLRCSPRSGDLSVYWYQQSLDQGLQFLIQYYNGEERAKGNILERFSAQQFPDLHSELNLSSLELGDSALYFCASSERPGTRSSHEQYFGPGTRLTVT.

Written as DNA, the CDR3 is TGCGCCAGCAGCTTGCGGCTAGGGACACGAGATACGCAGTATTTT. This encodes CASSLRLGTRDTQYF. The gene calls are TRBV5-1 and TRBJ2-3; possible D gene TRBD1, 6 bases. Germline V lookup: CDR1 SGHRS, CDR2 YFSETQ. Trimming stripped 1 base from V and 5 bases from J, with 14 bases between. The CDR3 is 15 amino acids.

The chain employs TRBV6-5 and TRBJ1-2; 7 bases fit TRBD1. The CDR3 loop spans 14 amino acids. Per the germline V gene, CDR1 is MNHEY and CDR2 is SVGAGI. V lost 6 bases, J lost 4 bases, and 8 bases stayed unmatched. This CDR3 is CASRKGQRVYGYTF. The CDR3 nucleotides are TGTGCCAGCAGAAAGGGACAGAGAGTCTATGGCTACACCTTC.

The gene calls are TRBV7-2 and TRBJ2-3; no clear D gene. CDR3 length: 15 residues. V lost 4 bases to trimming and J lost 3 bases, with 14 bases between them. CDR1 and CDR2 from the germline V gene are SGHTA and FQGNSA. The CDR3 DNA is TGTGCCAGCAGCTCCCCTGCTACGGGTACAGATACGCAGTATTTT. Its translation is CASSSPATGTDTQYF.

This chain uses TRBV19 with TRBJ2-2; 7 nucleotides align to TRBD1. Germline V CDR1 and CDR2: LNHDA, SQIVND (reference sequence). The CDR3 is 17 amino acids. V trimming: 5 bases; J trimming: 4 bases; junction bases outside the gene matches: 13. The CDR3 DNA is TGTGCCAGTAGTTTATTACAGGGGAATGGTGGCACCGGGGAGCTGTTTTTT. This gives the protein CASSLLQGNGGTGELFF.

The V gene is TRBV28, the J gene TRBJ1-1; maybe TRBD1 (6 bases). There are 17 residues in the CDR3. Germline assignment: CDR1 MDHEN and CDR2 SYDVKM. Trimming cost V 1 base and J 0 bases, with 15 bases left between them. The CDR3 here is CASSLYRVRGMNTEAFF. CDR3 nucleotide sequence: TGTGCCAGCAGTTTATACAGGGTCCGGGGTATGAACACTGAAGCTTTCTTT.

The J gene is TRBJ2-7, the V gene TRBV28; a weak D match, TRBD2 (5 bases). This CDR3 is 17 amino acids long. V lost 3 bases and J lost 0, with 18 bases in between. Germline CDR1 reads MDHEN; CDR2 reads SYDVKM. CDR3 sequence reads: CASSFALRGASSYEQYF. DNA of the CDR3: TGTGCCAGCAGTTTTGCCCTACGGGGAGCGAGCTCCTACGAGCAGTACTTC.

The chain recombines TRBV29-1 with TRBJ1-2, with D possibly matching TRBD1 (6 bases). This CDR3 region has 11 residues. Germline assignment: CDR1 SQVTM and CDR2 ANQGSEA. Trimming stripped 4 bases from V and 4 bases from J, with 7 bases between. CDR3 sequence reads: CSVGRGYGYTF. In nucleotides, the CDR3 is TGCAGCGTTGGCAGGGGCTATGGCTACACCTTC.

This chain uses TRBV20-1 with TRBJ2-1, with a possible D match to TRBD2 (5 bases). This CDR3 contains 10 residues. Germline CDR1 is DFQATT and CDR2 is SNEGSKA (reference sequence). V was pared by 7 bases and J by 5 bases, with 6 bases between. Here the CDR3 DNA reads TGCAGTGAAGCGGACAATGAGCAGTTCTTC. Encoded protein: CSEADNEQFF.

The CDR3 protein is CASSLPEVASSSYEQYF. The CDR3 region has the DNA TGTGCCAGCAGTTTACCTGAAGTCGCATCAAGCTCCTACGAGCAGTACTTC. V and J are TRBV28 and TRBJ2-7, with D hard to call. Trimming left V 2 bases short and J 0 bases short, with 17 bases between. The CDR3 has 17 residues. CDR1 is MDHEN, CDR2 SYDVKM, per germline.

The rearrangement links TRBV18 to TRBJ2-1, with TRBD1 identical over 9 bases. V was clipped by 2 bases and J by 2 bases; unmatched bases: 1. Per germline, CDR1 KGHSH and CDR2 LQKENI. This CDR3 is built from 15 residues. CDR3 sequence (DNA): TGTGCCAGCTCACCAAGACAGGGGGCCTACAATGAGCAGTTCTTC. Amino acids: CASSPRQGAYNEQFF. The full variable domain, with the rest looked up from reference TRBV18 and TRBJ2-1, is NAGVMQNPRHLVRRRGQEARLRCSPMKGHSHVYWYRQLPEEGLKFMVYLQKENIIDESGMPKERFSAEFPKEGPSILRIQQVVRGDSAAYFCASSPRQGAYNEQFFGPGTRLTVL.

The CDR3 protein is CAAGRGGTGNTIYF. As DNA, the CDR3 is TGTGCCGCCGGTCGGGGTGGTACTGGAAACACCATATATTTT. The chain joins TRBV6-5 to TRBJ1-3; no reliable D call. The V gene's germline CDR1 is MNHEY and CDR2 SVGAGI. V was clipped by 11 bases and J by 2 bases, with 16 bases between them. The CDR3 is 14 amino acids.

The chain couples TRBV6-5 to TRBJ2-5, with D perhaps being TRBD1 or TRBD2 (5 bases each). This CDR3 comprises 14 residues. Germline-derived CDR1 and CDR2 are MNHEY and SVGAGI. Between the trimmed V and J ends, which lost 5 bases and 4 bases, there was a span of 14 bases. Here the CDR3 reads CASSHGDVVETQYF. The DNA for the CDR3 is TGTGCCAGCAGTCACGGGGACGTCGTAGAGACCCAGTACTTC.

The chain is built from TRBV10-1 and TRBJ2-7; D call uncertain. Germline CDR1 and CDR2: WNHNN and SYGVQD (reference sequence). The CDR3 covers 12 residues. Deletions cut 7 bases from V and 0 bases from J, with 7 bases between. The CDR3 sequence: CASKPGSYEQYF. The CDR3 DNA reads as TGCGCCAGCAAACCCGGCTCCTACGAGCAGTACTTC.

Here the CDR3 DNA reads TGTGCCAGCAGCGAATACCAGGGTCGAAGCAATCAGCCCCAGCATTTT. As protein: CASSEYQGRSNQPQHF. The chain has TRBV7-2 and TRBJ1-5, with D possibly matching TRBD1 (5 bases). Germline V gene lookup returns CDR1 SGHTA and CDR2 FQGNSA. This CDR3 has 16 amino acids. The germline V and J ends were trimmed by 5 bases and 1 base, with 15 bases remaining between them.

The chain is built from TRBV6-1 and TRBJ2-1, with D unclear. Trimming took 3 bases from V and 9 from J, leaving 6 bases between them. Germline lookup yields CDR1 MNHNS and CDR2 SASEGT. The CDR3 has 11 residues. The CDR3 spells CASSDFFEQFF. The CDR3 DNA follows: TGTGCCAGCAGTGATTTCTTTGAGCAGTTCTTC.

The rearrangement uses TRBV6-5 and TRBJ2-7; 9 bases map to TRBD1. The germline V gene has CDR1 MNHEY and CDR2 SVGAGI. This CDR3 is built from 15 residues. J lost 7 bases, V lost 5 bases, and 12 bases had no gene match. The CDR3 region has the DNA TGTGCCAGCAGTGGATCCGGGACAGGGTCGGGAGAGCAGTACTTC. Protein: CASSGSGTGSGEQYF.

This chain connects TRBV19 to TRBJ2-1; D remains ambiguous. V was trimmed by 6 bases and J by 5 bases, leaving 11 bases between them. From germline, CDR1 is LNHDA and CDR2 SQIVND (reference sequence). CDR3 length: 13 residues. The CDR3 reads CASSLLIHNEQFF. The DNA for the CDR3 is TGTGCCAGTAGCCTATTGATCCACAATGAGCAGTTCTTC.

The chain recombines TRBV7-8 with TRBJ1-1; 8 nucleotides match TRBD1. Germline CDR1 is SGHVS and CDR2 is FQNEAQ. With V trimmed by 4 bases and J by 11 bases, 6 bases remained unmatched. This CDR3 region has 12 residues. This CDR3 is CASSSRGREAFF. CDR3 bases: TGTGCCAGCAGCTCCAGGGGGCGAGAGGCTTTCTTT.

The J gene is TRBJ1-1, the V gene TRBV6-1; D gene ambiguous. CDR3 size: 14 residues. The germline V gene has CDR1 MNHNS and CDR2 SASEGT. V shed 2 bases and J shed 4 bases, with 11 bases lying between them. This CDR3 is CASSEKKSLTEAFF. The CDR3 DNA is TGTGCCAGCAGTGAAAAGAAAAGTCTCACTGAAGCTTTCTTT.